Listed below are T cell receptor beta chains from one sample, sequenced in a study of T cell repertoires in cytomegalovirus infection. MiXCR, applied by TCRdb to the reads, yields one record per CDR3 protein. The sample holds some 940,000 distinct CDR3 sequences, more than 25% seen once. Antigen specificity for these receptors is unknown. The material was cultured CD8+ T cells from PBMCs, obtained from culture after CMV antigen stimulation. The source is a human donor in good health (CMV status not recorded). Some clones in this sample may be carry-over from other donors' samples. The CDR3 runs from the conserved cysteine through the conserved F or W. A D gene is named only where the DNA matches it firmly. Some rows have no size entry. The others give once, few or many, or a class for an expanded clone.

DNA: TGCGCCAGCAGCCAAGGGCTGGGAGCAACCGGGGAGCTGTTTTTT
CDR3: CASSQGLGATGELFF
size: .
V: TRBV4-1
J: TRBJ2-2
D: .

DNA: TGTGCCAGCAGAGGGACAGGGTTAGAGACCCAGTACTTC
CDR3: CASRGTGLETQYF
size: many
V: TRBV7-2
J: TRBJ2-5
D: TRBD1

DNA: TGTGCCAGCACCTTATCCTATTCCCTGGGACAGAACTATGGCTACACCTTC
CDR3: CASTLSYSLGQNYGYTF
size: few
V: TRBV27
J: TRBJ1-2
D: TRBD1

DNA: TGTGCCAGCTCCCCCTATGTGTCGCCTGAAGCTTTCTTT
CDR3: CASSPYVSPEAFF
size: .
V: TRBV7-6
J: TRBJ1-1
D: .

DNA: TGCAGTGCTAGAGGAGGCTTTGGACAGAAACAAGAGACCCAGTACTTC
CDR3: CSARGGFGQKQETQYF
size: .
V: TRBV20-1
J: TRBJ2-5
D: .

DNA: TGTGCCAGCAGCCCCGGTGGGGGGGCCGGAGCCGGGGAGCTGTTTTTT
CDR3: CASSPGGGAGAGELFF
size: .
V: TRBV7-6
J: TRBJ2-2
D: .

DNA: TGTGCCAGCAGTGAAACGGCTAGCGGGGGGCAAGAGACCCAGTACTTC
CDR3: CASSETASGGQETQYF
size: few
V: TRBV2
J: TRBJ2-5
D: TRBD2

DNA: TGTGCCAGCAGTCGACCCACAGGGGGAACTGAAGCTTTCTTT
CDR3: CASSRPTGGTEAFF
size: .
V: TRBV28
J: TRBJ1-1
D: TRBD1

DNA: TGTGCCATCGCCGCGGGGGGGGACAATGAGCAGTTCTTC
CDR3: CAIAAGGDNEQFF
size: .
V: TRBV10-3
J: TRBJ2-1
D: TRBD2

DNA: TGTGCCAGCAGCGTAGGGGGGGGGAACACCGGGGAGCTGTTTTTT
CDR3: CASSVGGGNTGELFF
size: .
V: TRBV9
J: TRBJ2-2
D: TRBD2

DNA: TGTGCCAGCAGTCCGCGGGGGGGGTCGAACACCGGGGAGCTGTTTTTT
CDR3: CASSPRGGSNTGELFF
size: .
V: TRBV6-2/TRBV6-3
J: TRBJ2-2
D: TRBD2

DNA: TGCGCCAGCGGATCGTTACCAGGGGAGAACTATGGCTACACCTTC
CDR3: CASGSLPGENYGYTF
size: few
V: TRBV5-1
J: TRBJ1-2
D: .

DNA: TGTGCCAGCAGCTTGTGGGGGGACAAACGCATGAACACTGAAGCTTTCTTT
CDR3: CASSLWGDKRMNTEAFF
size: few
V: TRBV5-4
J: TRBJ1-1
D: .

DNA: TGTGCCAGCAGCTTAGGGATAGAGCAGCCCCAGCATTTT
CDR3: CASSLGIEQPQHF
size: .
V: TRBV11-2
J: TRBJ1-5
D: .

DNA: TGCGCCAGCAGCCAAGATTCGAGCGGGGGGAACCAAGAGACCCAGTACTTC
CDR3: CASSQDSSGGNQETQYF
size: many
V: TRBV4-1
J: TRBJ2-5
D: TRBD2

DNA: TGTGCCAGCAGTTCCTCCCGGGACAGGGTGGGGGACAATAGGCCCCAGCATTTT
CDR3: CASSSSRDRVGDNRPQHF
size: .
V: TRBV12-3/TRBV12-4
J: TRBJ1-5
D: TRBD1

DNA: TGTGCCAGCTCCCCACTTCCTTTCGGGGGGGGATCCTACAATGAGCAGTTCTTC
CDR3: CASSPLPFGGGSYNEQFF
size: .
V: TRBV18
J: TRBJ2-1
D: TRBD2

DNA: TGCGCCAGCAGCCAAGTTGTAGGGGGAAACACTGAAGCTTTCTTT
CDR3: CASSQVVGGNTEAFF
size: .
V: TRBV4-3
J: TRBJ1-1
D: .

DNA: TGTGCCAGCAGCTCAGGGGCGACGGGCACAGATACGCAGTATTTT
CDR3: CASSSGATGTDTQYF
size: many
V: TRBV7-9
J: TRBJ2-3
D: .